This T cell receptor (beta chain) was sequenced in a study of human T cells and chemical hapten exposure. Study-level results: TCRs above 1 in 1000 frequency stayed constant with DPC sensitization. Patch test scores rose with PT1 expanded TCR counts, a positive correlation.

This clonotype was counted between two and nine times. What it binds is not known. Indicated time point: patch test 1, 2 weeks after DPC sensitization. Treatment described: therapeutic diphenylcyclopropenone sensitization with weekly scalp DPC. Each CDR3 protein gets one entry after TCRdb re-called the RACE reads with MiXCR. Seen here are more than 100,000 distinct CDR3 sequences, roughly an eighth observed once, and the top ten hold about 0.85%. Germline-derived CDR1 and CDR2 are ENHRY and SYGVKD. CDR3 length: 12 residues. Trimming removed 4 bases from V and 4 bases from J, with 8 bases in between. The chain combines TRBV10-3 with TRBJ2-7; D perhaps matches TRBD2 (6 bases). The input for sequencing was whole blood, taken in connection with sensitization to the hapten diphenylcyclopropenone (DPC). The TCR sequence derives from a man aged 18 to 29 with alopecia areata. Some clones in this sample may be carry-over from other donors' samples. CDR3 region: CAISGGTYEQYV. As DNA, the CDR3 is TGTGCCATCAGTGGCGGGACTTACGAGCAGTACGTC.